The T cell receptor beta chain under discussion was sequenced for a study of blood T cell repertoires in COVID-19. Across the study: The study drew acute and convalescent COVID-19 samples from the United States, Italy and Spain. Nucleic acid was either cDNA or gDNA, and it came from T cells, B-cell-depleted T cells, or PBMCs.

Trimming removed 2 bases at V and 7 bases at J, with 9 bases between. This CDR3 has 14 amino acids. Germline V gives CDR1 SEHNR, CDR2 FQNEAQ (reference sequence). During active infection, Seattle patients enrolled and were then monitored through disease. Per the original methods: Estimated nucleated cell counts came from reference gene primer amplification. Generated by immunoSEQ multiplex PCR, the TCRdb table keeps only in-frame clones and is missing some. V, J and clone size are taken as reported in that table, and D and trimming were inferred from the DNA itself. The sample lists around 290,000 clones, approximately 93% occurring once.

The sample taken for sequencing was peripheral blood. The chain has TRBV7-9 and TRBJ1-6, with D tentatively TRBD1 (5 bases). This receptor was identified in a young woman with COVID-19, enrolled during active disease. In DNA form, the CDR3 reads TGTGCCAGCAGCTTATTCGGGGGGAATTCACCCCTCCACTTT. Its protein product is CASSLFGGNSPLHF.